The 20 T cell receptor beta chains in this list originate from one sample, sequenced in a study of T cells in narcolepsy (dated by TCRdb to 2016 to 2018). Library preparation used the immunoSEQ multiplex PCR assay. TCRdb holds this immuneACCESS table with in-frame rearrangements only. Some clones are missing; in checked studies, unresolved V genes explain under half, and the rest has no known cause. This sample gives about 30,000 clones in total; 83% of them show up just once. The top ten clones comprise about 0.62% of the sample. The sequenced sample consisted of memory (CD45RA-) CD4+ T cells from blood. The cell subset or site label here, explained by the study, means: memory T cells sorted ex vivo from peripheral blood. Source of these receptors: a human donor in good health.

CDR3 sequence (DNA): TGTGCCATCAGTGAGGAGGGACTTAATCAGCCCCAGCATTTT. Encoded protein: CAISEEGLNQPQHF. This chain connects TRBV10-3 to TRBJ1-5; the D gene is possibly TRBD1 (5 bases). V was clipped by 2 bases and J by 4 bases, with 9 bases between them. CDR1 is ENHRY and CDR2 is SYGVKD in the germline V gene. This CDR3 region has 14 residues.

The rearrangement uses TRBV12-5 and TRBJ1-5, with a weak D call TRBD1 (5 bases). Germline CDR1 reads LGHNT; CDR2 reads FRNRAP. This CDR3 spans 16 amino acids. Trimming cost V 6 bases and J 4 bases, with 19 bases left between them. The CDR3 DNA reads TGTGCTAGTGGCCCGTGGGACTCCGCAGGGAATCAGCCCCAGCATTTT. It translates to CASGPWDSAGNQPQHF.

This clone was observed a single time. The V call is TRBV5-1, the J call TRBJ1-4; D is uncertain. Per germline, CDR1 SGHRS and CDR2 YFSETQ. This CDR3 contains 15 residues. Trimming shortened V by 3 bases and J by 0 bases, and 9 bases separated the two germline ends. The CDR3 bases are TGCGCCAGCAGCTCTGGCCGTACAACTAATGAAAAACTGTTTTTT. It translates to CASSSGRTTNEKLFF. The full variable domain, in which reference TRBV5-1 and TRBJ1-4 provide the parts outside the CDR3, is KAGVTQTPRYLIKTRGQQVTLSCSPISGHRSVSWYQQTPGQGLQFLFEYFSETQRNKGNFPGRFSGRQFSNSRSEMNVSTLELGDSALYLCASSSGRTTNEKLFFGSGTQLSVL.

The chain uses TRBV25-1 and TRBJ1-3, with D possibly being TRBD1 (5 bases). V was cut by 6 bases and J by 2 bases, with 8 bases left in between. The germline CDR1 and CDR2 sequences are MGHDK and SYGVNS. This CDR3 has 13 residues. The CDR3 sequence: CASSRTTGNTIYF. In DNA, the CDR3 is TGTGCCAGCAGCCGGACAACTGGAAACACCATATATTTT.

This sequence joins TRBV10-3 and TRBJ1-6, with 10 bases lining up with TRBD1. Trimming at V came to 6 bases and at J to 9 bases, leaving 5 bases not matched to a gene. This CDR3 is built from 14 residues. Germline V gene sequence: CDR1 ENHRY, CDR2 SYGVKD. CDR3: CAIRETGGTSPLHF. The CDR3 coding sequence is TGTGCCATCAGAGAGACAGGGGGCACTTCACCCCTCCACTTT.

The J gene is TRBJ1-2, the V gene TRBV5-5; 9 bases line up with TRBD1. The CDR3 totals 14 residues. Germline V CDR1 and CDR2: SGHKS, YYEKEE (reference sequence). The V segment lost 0 bases and the J segment 4 bases; nucleotides outside the gene matches: 1. The CDR3 DNA reads as TGTGCCAGCAGCTTGGAGGACAGGGGCTATGGCTACACCTTC. It encodes CASSLEDRGYGYTF.

This chain joins TRBV19 and TRBJ1-2; weak D call: TRBD1 (5 bases). The length of the CDR3 is 16 residues. Germline V gives CDR1 LNHDA, CDR2 SQIVND (reference sequence). Trimming left V 5 bases short and J 2 bases short, with 18 bases between. In nucleotides, the CDR3 is TGTGCCAGTAGTGTGATAACCGGGACGGCAAACTATGGCTACACCTTC. Translating gives CASSVITGTANYGYTF.

This sequence joins TRBV4-2 and TRBJ2-7; tentative D call: TRBD1 (5 bases). The CDR3 runs to 16 residues. V lost 0 bases, J lost 0 bases, and 12 bases lay in between. Per germline, CDR1 LGHNA and CDR2 YNFKEQ. The CDR3 DNA follows: TGTGCCAGCAGCCAAGATCTAGGGGATATCTCCTACGAGCAGTACTTC. Its protein product is CASSQDLGDISYEQYF.

The V call is TRBV5-1, the J call TRBJ2-7; no clear D gene. CDR3 length: 14 residues. Germline V lookup: CDR1 SGHRS, CDR2 YFSETQ. Trimming took off 0 bases at V and 1 base at J, with 8 bases between the two ends. CDR3 nucleotides: TGCGCCAGCAGCTTGGGTAGCCATTCCTACGAGCAGTACTTC. This sequence encodes CASSLGSHSYEQYF. The full variable domain, with the rest looked up from reference TRBV5-1 and TRBJ2-7, is KAGVTQTPRYLIKTRGQQVTLSCSPISGHRSVSWYQQTPGQGLQFLFEYFSETQRNKGNFPGRFSGRQFSNSRSEMNVSTLELGDSALYLCASSLGSHSYEQYFGPGTRLTVT.

CDR3 in DNA: TGTGCCGCCGAGGGGGCAGGGAGAGCTTTCTTT. It codes for CAAEGAGRAFF. V is TRBV6-6 and J is TRBJ1-1; 7 positions match TRBD1. The J segment lost 10 bases and the V segment lost 11 bases, leaving 10 bases of the junction unmatched. Germline V lookup: CDR1 MNHNY, CDR2 SVGAGI (reference sequence). The CDR3 loop spans 11 amino acids.

The V gene is TRBV6-6, the J gene TRBJ1-5; possibly TRBD1 for D (5 bases). Germline CDR1 MNHNY, CDR2 SVGAGI (reference sequence). This CDR3 region has 13 residues. V shed 10 bases and J shed 4 bases, with 14 bases lying between them. The CDR3 loop reads CAIGLGPNQPQHF. In nucleotides, the CDR3 is TGTGCCATCGGTTTGGGACCTAATCAGCCCCAGCATTTT.

The chain couples TRBV28 to TRBJ2-3; D is unresolved. In germline, CDR1 is MDHEN, CDR2 SYDVKM. This CDR3 is built from 16 residues. Deletions cut 4 bases from V and 0 bases from J, with 14 bases between. The CDR3 protein is CASSSYTKPSTDTQYF. The DNA of the CDR3 is TGTGCCAGCAGTTCGTACACCAAACCTAGCACAGATACGCAGTATTTT.

V and J are TRBV2 and TRBJ2-7; TRBD2 aligns across 8 bases. V was clipped by 7 bases and J by 3 bases; unmatched bases: 5. CDR1 is SNHLY and CDR2 is FYNNEI in the germline V gene. This CDR3 contains 13 residues. The CDR3 bases are TGTGCCAGCAAGCCGGGGGGGCACTACGAGCAGTACGTC. Protein: CASKPGGHYEQYV.

The V gene is TRBV10-2, the J gene TRBJ2-5, with 13 bases that match TRBD2. CDR1 is WSHSY and CDR2 is SAAADI in the germline V gene. V was pared by 6 bases and J by 0 bases, with 16 bases of the junction left unmatched. The CDR3 loop spans 20 amino acids. DNA for the CDR3: TGCGCCAGCAGGGCTCATACGACTAGCGGGGGGACGGGTAACCAAGAGACCCAGTACTTC. It codes for CASRAHTTSGGTGNQETQYF.

The rearrangement uses TRBV7-9 and TRBJ2-2; D may match TRBD1 or TRBD2 (5 bases each). This CDR3 spans 17 amino acids. The V end lost 2 bases, the J end lost 0 bases, and 13 bases lay between the germline ends. Germline V gives CDR1 SEHNR, CDR2 FQNEAQ (reference sequence). The CDR3 sequence: CASSLLGDGSNTGELFF. As DNA, the CDR3 is TGTGCCAGCAGCTTACTCGGGGACGGATCGAACACCGGGGAGCTGTTTTTT. The entire variable domain, with the rest obtained from reference TRBV7-9 and TRBJ2-2, is as follows: DTGVSQNPRHKITKRGQNVTFRCDPISEHNRLYWYRQTLGQGPEFLTYFQNEAQLEKSRLLSDRFSAERPKGSFSTLEIQRTEQGDSAMYLCASSLLGDGSNTGELFFGEGSRLTVL.

The chain employs TRBV6-5 and TRBJ1-1; D is perhaps TRBD1 (6 bases). Trimming cost V 5 bases and J 1 base, with 14 bases left between them. The CDR3 length is 15 residues. Germline V gene lookup returns CDR1 MNHEY and CDR2 SVGAGI. The CDR3 sequence is CASSPYGTPNTEAFF. In nucleotides, the CDR3 is TGTGCCAGCAGTCCCTACGGGACACCGAACACTGAAGCTTTCTTT.

V gene TRBV6-6 combines with J gene TRBJ2-3; the match to TRBD2 covers 10 bases. Germline trimming cut 6 bases from V and 3 bases from J; bases unmatched to any gene: 6. Germline lookup yields CDR1 MNHNY and CDR2 SVGAGI (reference sequence). CDR3 size: 15 residues. The CDR3 sequence is CASRQAGGPTDTQYF. CDR3 nucleotides: TGTGCCAGCAGGCAAGCGGGGGGGCCGACAGATACGCAGTATTTT.

The chain couples TRBV6-1 to TRBJ2-1, with D tentatively TRBD2 (5 bases). Trimming pared 4 bases from V and 7 bases from J, leaving 11 bases between. This CDR3 spans 13 amino acids. Germline V gene sequence: CDR1 MNHNS, CDR2 SASEGT. CDR3 nucleotide sequence: TGTGCCAGCAGTGGCGAACGGGGTAATGAGCAGTTCTTC. Encoded protein: CASSGERGNEQFF.

The V and J genes are TRBV6-1 and TRBJ2-7; D is uncertain. V lost 0 bases, J lost 4 bases, and 10 bases lay in between. The CDR3 is made up of 14 amino acids. The germline gives CDR1 MNHNS, CDR2 SASEGT. CDR3 in amino acids: CASSEAMRVYEQYV. CDR3 sequence (DNA): TGTGCCAGCAGTGAAGCCATGCGAGTTTACGAGCAGTACGTC.

The gene calls are TRBV4-1 and TRBJ2-5; 8 bases line up with TRBD1. V dropped 3 bases and J dropped 1; count of bases not matched to a gene: 16. The CDR3 has 19 amino acids. The V gene's germline CDR1 is MGHRA and CDR2 YSYEKL. The CDR3 DNA reads as TGCGCCAGCAGCCAGGCCATGTATCGGACAGGGACAAGCCAAGAGACCCAGTACTTC. This translates into CASSQAMYRTGTSQETQYF.